The clone carrying this T cell receptor beta chain was seen a single time. This entry belongs to a study of OX40 agonist ivuxolimab in advanced cancers. The protocol was immunoSEQ multiplex PCR, while the TCRdb copy is restricted to in-frame clones and leaves out a portion. Here the sample spans some 25,000 clones, approximately 75% being singletons. The clonotype was recovered from an adult with an advanced solid tumor such as melanoma, head and neck, liver or kidney cancer. Sequences were derived from CD4+ or CD8+ T cells sorted from blood, sampled in a trial of the OX40 agonist ivuxolimab.

CDR3 region: CASSLAPDGYNEQFF. In DNA, the CDR3 is TGTGCCAGCAGCTTAGCTCCAGACGGTTACAATGAGCAGTTCTTC. The chain couples TRBV13 to TRBJ2-1; no definite D call. V lost 1 base and J 4 bases, leaving 11 bases between the germline ends. Germline V gene lookup returns CDR1 PRHDT and CDR2 FYEKMQ (reference sequence). The CDR3 runs to 15 residues.